The clone carrying this T cell receptor beta chain was seen a handful of times. The sample comes from a study of tumour-infiltrating T cells in Burkitt lymphoma. The CDR3 spans 15 residues. The ends were cut back, 0 bases at V and 0 bases at J, with 8 bases in the middle. Germline assignment: CDR1 MGHRA and CDR2 YSYEKL. Assay used: immunoSEQ multiplex PCR; TCRdb lists only in-frame clones, some missing. Found here are around 14,000 clones, approximately 71% of them singletons; the top ten hold 6.5% to 7.5%. V and J are TRBV4-1 and TRBJ1-1; D unclear. Sequenced: tumor tissue. The source of this sequence is a human donor with diffuse large B-cell lymphoma. The DNA for the CDR3 is TGCGCCAGCAGCCAAGATTGGAGAGTGAACACTGAAGCTTTCTTT. Amino acid sequence: CASSQDWRVNTEAFF.